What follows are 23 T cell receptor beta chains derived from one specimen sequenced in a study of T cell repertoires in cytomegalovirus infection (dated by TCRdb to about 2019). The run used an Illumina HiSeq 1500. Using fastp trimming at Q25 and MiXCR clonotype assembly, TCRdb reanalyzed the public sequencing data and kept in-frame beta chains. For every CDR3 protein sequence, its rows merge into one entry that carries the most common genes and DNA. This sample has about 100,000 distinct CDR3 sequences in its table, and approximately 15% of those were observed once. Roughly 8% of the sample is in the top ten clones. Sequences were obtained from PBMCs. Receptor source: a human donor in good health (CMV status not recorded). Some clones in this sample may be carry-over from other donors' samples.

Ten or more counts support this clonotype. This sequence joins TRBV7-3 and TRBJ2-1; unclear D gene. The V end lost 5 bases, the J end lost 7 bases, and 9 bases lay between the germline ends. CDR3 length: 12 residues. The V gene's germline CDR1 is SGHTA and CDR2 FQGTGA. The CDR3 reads CASSLWGNEQFF. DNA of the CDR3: TGTGCCAGCAGCCTCTGGGGTAATGAGCAGTTCTTC.

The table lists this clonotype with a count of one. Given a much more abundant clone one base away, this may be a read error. The CDR3 bases are TGTGCCAGCAGCGGCCCAAAACAAGAGACCCAGTACTTC. It specifies CASSGPKQETQYF. The genes are TRBV7-3 and TRBJ2-5; D unresolved. The CDR3 extends over 13 amino acids. Germline V gene data show CDR1 as SGHTA and CDR2 as FQGTGA. V was trimmed by 5 bases and J by 2 bases, leaving 9 bases between them.

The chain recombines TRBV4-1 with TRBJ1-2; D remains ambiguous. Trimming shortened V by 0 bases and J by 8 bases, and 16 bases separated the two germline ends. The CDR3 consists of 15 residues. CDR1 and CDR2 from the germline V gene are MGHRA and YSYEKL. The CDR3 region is CASSQDPGTSRGYTF. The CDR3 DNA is TGCGCCAGCAGCCAAGATCCGGGTACGTCTCGAGGCTACACCTTC.

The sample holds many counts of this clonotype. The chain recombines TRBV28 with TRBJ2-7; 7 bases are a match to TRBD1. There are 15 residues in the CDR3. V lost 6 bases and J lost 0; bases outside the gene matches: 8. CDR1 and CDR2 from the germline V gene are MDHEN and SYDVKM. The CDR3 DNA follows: TGTGCCAGCAGCCCGGGACAGCAATACTCCTACGAGCAGTACTTC. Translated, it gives CASSPGQQYSYEQYF.

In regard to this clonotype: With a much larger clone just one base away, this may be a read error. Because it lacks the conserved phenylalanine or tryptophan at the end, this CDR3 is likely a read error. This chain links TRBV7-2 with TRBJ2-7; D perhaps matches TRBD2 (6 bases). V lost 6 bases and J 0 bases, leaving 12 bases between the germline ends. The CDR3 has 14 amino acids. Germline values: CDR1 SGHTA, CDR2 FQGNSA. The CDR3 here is CASRSERASYEQYC. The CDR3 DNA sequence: TGTGCCAGCAGATCGGAGCGGGCCTCCTACGAGCAGTACTGC.

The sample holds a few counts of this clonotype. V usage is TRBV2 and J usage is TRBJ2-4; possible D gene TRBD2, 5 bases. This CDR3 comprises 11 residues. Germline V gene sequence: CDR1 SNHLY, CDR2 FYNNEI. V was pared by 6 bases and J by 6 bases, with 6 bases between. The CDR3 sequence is CASSEGNIQYF. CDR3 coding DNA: TGTGCCAGCAGCGAGGGAAACATTCAGTACTTC. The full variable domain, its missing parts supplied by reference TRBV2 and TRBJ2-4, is EPEVTQTPSHQVTQMGQEVILRCVPISNHLYFYWYRQILGQKVEFLVSFYNNEISEKSEIFDDQFSVERPDGSNFTLKIRSTKLEDSAMYFCASSEGNIQYFGAGTRLSVL.

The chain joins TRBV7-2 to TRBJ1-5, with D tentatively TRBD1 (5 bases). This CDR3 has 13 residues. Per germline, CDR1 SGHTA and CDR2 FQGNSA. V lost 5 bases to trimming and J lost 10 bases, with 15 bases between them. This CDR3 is CASSLSVGHPQHF. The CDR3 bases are TGTGCCAGCAGCCTTAGTGTGGGGCATCCCCAGCATTTT.

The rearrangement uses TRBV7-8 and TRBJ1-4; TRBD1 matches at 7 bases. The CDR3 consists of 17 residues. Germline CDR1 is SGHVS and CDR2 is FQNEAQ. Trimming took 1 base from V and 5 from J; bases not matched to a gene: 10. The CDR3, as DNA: TGTGCCAGCAGCTTAGGGACAGGAAGAACTCAAAATGAAAAACTGTTTTTT. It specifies CASSLGTGRTQNEKLFF.

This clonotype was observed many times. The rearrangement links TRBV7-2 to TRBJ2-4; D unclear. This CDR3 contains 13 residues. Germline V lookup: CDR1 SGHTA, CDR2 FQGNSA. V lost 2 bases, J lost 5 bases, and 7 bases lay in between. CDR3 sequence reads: CASSLSPQNIQYF. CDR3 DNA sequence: TGTGCCAGCAGCTTATCTCCGCAAAACATTCAGTACTTC. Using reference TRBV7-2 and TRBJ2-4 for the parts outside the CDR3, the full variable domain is GAGVSQSPSNKVTEKGKDVELRCDPISGHTALYWYRQSLGQGLEFLIYFQGNSAPDKSGLPSDRFSAERTGGSVSTLTIQRTQQEDSAVYLCASSLSPQNIQYFGAGTRLSVL.

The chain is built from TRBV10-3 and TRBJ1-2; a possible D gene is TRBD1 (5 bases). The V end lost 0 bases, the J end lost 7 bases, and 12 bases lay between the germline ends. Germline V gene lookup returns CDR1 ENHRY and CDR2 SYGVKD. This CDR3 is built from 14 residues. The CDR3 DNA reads TGTGCCATCAGTGAGTCGAGGCAGGGATCTGGCTACACCTTC. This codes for CAISESRQGSGYTF.

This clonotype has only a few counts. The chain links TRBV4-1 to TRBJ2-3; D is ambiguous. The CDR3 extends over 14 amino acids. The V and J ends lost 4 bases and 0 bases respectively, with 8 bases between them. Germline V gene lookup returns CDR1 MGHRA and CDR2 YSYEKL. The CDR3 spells CASSPVGSTDTQYF. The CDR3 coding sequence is TGCGCCAGCAGCCCAGTCGGTAGCACAGATACGCAGTATTTT.

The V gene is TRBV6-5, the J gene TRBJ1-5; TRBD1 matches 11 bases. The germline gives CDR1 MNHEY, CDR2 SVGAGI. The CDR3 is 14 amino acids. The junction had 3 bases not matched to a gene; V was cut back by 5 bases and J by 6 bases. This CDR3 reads CASSPDRGLQPQHF. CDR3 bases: TGTGCCAGCAGTCCGGACAGGGGGCTTCAGCCCCAGCATTTT.

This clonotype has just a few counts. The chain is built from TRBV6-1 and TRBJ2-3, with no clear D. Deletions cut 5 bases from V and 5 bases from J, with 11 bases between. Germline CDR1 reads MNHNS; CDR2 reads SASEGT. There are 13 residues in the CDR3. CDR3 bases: TGTGCCAGCAGTAGACACCGTAGAGATACGCAGTATTTT. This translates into CASSRHRRDTQYF.

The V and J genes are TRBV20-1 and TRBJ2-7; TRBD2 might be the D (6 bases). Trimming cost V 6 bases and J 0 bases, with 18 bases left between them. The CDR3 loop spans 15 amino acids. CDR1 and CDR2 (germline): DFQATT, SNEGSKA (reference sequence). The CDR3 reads CSAHKPGLNSYEQYF. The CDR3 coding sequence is TGCAGTGCGCACAAACCGGGACTCAACTCCTACGAGCAGTACTTC.

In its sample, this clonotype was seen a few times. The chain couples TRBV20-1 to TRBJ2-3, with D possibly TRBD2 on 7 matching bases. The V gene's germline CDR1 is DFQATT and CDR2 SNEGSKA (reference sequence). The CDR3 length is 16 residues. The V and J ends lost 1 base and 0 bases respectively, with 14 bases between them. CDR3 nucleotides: TGCAGTGCTAGAGCGGGGGGACATGCTAGCACAGATACGCAGTATTTT. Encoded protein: CSARAGGHASTDTQYF.

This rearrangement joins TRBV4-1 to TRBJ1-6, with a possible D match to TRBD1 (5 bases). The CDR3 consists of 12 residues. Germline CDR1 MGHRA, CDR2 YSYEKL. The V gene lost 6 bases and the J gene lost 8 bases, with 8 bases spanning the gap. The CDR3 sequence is CASSQQDSPLHF. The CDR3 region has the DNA TGCGCCAGCAGTCAACAGGATTCACCCCTCCACTTT.

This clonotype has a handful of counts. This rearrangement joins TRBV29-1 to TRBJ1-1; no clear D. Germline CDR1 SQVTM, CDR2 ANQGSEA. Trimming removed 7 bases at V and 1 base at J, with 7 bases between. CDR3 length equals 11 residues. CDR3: CSAVTNTEAFF. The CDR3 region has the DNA TGCAGCGCCGTTACGAACACTGAAGCTTTCTTT.

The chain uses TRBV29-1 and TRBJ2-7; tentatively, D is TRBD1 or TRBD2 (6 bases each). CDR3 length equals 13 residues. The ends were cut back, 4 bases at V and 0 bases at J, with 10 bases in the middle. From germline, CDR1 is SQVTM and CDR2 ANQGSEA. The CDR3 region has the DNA TGCAGCGTTGTCCGGGGGCCCTCCTACGAGCAGTACTTC. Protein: CSVVRGPSYEQYF.

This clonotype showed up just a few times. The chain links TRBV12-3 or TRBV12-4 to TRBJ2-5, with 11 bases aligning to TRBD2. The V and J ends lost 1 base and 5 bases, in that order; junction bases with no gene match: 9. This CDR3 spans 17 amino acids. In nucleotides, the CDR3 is TGTGCCAGCAGTTTAGAACTAGCGGGGGCCCTAATCGAGACCCAGTACTTC. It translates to CASSLELAGALIETQYF.

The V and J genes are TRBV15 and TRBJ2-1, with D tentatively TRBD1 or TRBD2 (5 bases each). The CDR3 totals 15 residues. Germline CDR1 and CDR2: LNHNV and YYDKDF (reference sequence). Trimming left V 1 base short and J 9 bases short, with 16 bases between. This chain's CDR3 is CATSRGGQGEGEQFF. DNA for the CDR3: TGTGCCACCAGCAGAGGAGGGCAGGGTGAAGGTGAGCAGTTCTTC.

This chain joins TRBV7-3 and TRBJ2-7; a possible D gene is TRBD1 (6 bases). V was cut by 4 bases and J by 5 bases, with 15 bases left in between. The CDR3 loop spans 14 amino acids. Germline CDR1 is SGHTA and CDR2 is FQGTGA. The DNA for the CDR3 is TGTGCCAGCAGCTCCGGGACAAACCACGACGAGCAGTACTTC. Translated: CASSSGTNHDEQYF.

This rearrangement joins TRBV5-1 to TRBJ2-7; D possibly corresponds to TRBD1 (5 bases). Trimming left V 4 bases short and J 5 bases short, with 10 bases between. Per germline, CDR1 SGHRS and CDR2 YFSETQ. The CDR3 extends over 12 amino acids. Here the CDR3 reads CASSIQGDEQYF. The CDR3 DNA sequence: TGCGCCAGCAGCATCCAAGGGGACGAGCAGTACTTC.

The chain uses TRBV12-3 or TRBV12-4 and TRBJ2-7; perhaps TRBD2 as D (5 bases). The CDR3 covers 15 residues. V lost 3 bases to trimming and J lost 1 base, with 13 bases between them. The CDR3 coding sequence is TGTGCCAGCAGTTTTCGCCCTCGGGGTTCCTACGAGCAGTACTTC. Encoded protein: CASSFRPRGSYEQYF.